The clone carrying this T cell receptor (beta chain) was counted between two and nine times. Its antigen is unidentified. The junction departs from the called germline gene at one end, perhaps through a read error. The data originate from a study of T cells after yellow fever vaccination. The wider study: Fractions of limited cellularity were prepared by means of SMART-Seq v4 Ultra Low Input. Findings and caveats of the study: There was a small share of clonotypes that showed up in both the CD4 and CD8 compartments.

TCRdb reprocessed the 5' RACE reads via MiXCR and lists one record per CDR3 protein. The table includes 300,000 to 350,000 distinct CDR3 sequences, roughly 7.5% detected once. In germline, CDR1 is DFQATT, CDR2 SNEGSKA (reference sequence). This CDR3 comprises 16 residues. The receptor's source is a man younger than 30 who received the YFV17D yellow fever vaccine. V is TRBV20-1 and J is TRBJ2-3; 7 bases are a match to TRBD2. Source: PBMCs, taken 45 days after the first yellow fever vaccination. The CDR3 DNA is TGCTGTGCTAGTCCCAGGGCCGGGAGGCGTTACGATACGCAGTATTTT. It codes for CCASPRAGRRYDTQYF.